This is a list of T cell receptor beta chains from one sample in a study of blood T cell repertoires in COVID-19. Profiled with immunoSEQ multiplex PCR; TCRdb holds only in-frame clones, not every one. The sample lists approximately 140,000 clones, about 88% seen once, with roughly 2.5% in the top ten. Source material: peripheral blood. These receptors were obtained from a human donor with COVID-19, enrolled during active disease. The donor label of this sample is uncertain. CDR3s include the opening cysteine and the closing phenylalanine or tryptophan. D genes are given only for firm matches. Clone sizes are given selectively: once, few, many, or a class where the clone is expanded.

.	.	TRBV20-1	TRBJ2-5	TGCAGTGCTAGTCCTAGCTTTCCACTGGAGACCCAGTACTTC	CSASPSFPLETQYF
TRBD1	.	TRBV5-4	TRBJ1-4	TGTGCCAGCAGCTTTGGACAGGGCCATGCAACTAATGAAAAACTGTTTTTT	CASSFGQGHATNEKLFF
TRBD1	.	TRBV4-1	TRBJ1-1	TGCGCCAGCAGCCCCCGGGACAGCGAAAAAGCTTTCTTT	CASSPRDSEKAFF
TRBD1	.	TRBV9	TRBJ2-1	TGTGCCAGCAGCGATCCGGGACAGGCGGCCTACAATGAGCAGTTCTTC	CASSDPGQAAYNEQFF
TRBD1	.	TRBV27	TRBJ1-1	TGTGCCAGCAGCTACAGGGGGTGGACTGAAGCTTTCTTT	CASSYRGWTEAFF
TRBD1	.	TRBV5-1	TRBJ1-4	TGCGCCAGCAGCGGCCGGGACAGCCTTAGAGAAAAACTGTTTTTT	CASSGRDSLREKLFF
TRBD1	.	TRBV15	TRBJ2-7	TGTGCCACCAGCAGGCCAACCTACCCCGGGACAGGGGTTCACGAGCAGTACTTC	CATSRPTYPGTGVHEQYF
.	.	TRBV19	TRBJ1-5	TGTGCCAGTAGTATTTATAATCAGCCCCAGCATTTT	CASSIYNQPQHF
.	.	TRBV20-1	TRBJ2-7	TGCAGTGCAGCGTCGGGCTACGAGCAGTACTTC	CSAASGYEQYF
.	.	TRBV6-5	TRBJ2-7	TGTGCCAGCAGTTACCAAGGGGTCGAGCAGTACTTC	CASSYQGVEQYF
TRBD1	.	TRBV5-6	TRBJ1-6	TGTGCCAGCAGCACGGACAGGGGGCAAGTTTCACCCCTCCACTTT	CASSTDRGQVSPLHF
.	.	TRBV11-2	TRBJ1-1	TGTGCCAGCAGCCCAGGCCCCCGACACATGAACACTGAAGCTTTCTTT	CASSPGPRHMNTEAFF
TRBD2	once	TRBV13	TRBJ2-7	TGTGCCAGCAGCTTAGGTGGGACTAGCGGCTCCTACGAGCAGTACTTC	CASSLGGTSGSYEQYF
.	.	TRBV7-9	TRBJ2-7	TGTGCCAGCAGCCCTAAGGGGCCTAGTGAGCAGTACTTC	CASSPKGPSEQYF
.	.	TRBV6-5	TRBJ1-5	TGTGCCAGCCCCAGGACAGATAGCAATCAGCCCCAGCATTTT	CASPRTDSNQPQHF
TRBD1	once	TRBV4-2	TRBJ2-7	TGTGCCAGCAGAGAGACAGGGGATCACGAGCAGTACTTC	CASRETGDHEQYF
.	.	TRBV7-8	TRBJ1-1	TGTGCCAGCAGCCCCGGGTTGTCTGAAGCTTTCTTT	CASSPGLSEAFF